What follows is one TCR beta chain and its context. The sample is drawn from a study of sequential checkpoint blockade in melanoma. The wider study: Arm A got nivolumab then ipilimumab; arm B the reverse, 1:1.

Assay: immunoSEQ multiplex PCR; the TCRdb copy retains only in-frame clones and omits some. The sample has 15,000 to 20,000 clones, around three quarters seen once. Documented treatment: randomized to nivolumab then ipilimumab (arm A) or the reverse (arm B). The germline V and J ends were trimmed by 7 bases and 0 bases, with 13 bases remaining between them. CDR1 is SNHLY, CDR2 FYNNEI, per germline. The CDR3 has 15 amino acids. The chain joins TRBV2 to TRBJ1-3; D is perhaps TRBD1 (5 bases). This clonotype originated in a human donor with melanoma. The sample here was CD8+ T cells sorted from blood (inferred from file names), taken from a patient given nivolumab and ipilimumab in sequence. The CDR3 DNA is TGTGCCAGCACTCAAGGACAAGACTCTGGAAACACCATATATTTT. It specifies CASTQGQDSGNTIYF.